A single sample is the source of the 32 T cell receptor beta chains below, sequenced in a study of cytomegalovirus exposure and HLA in healthy donors. 13 Jbeta primers and 60 Vbeta primers were used for the PCR. Clones were sequenced by immunoSEQ multiplex PCR, and TCRdb holds only the in-frame ones, with some missing. The table records 150,000 to 200,000 clones, almost 80% of them present only once. The specimen was PBMCs. Receptors were obtained from a woman between 50 and 59 years old in good health and CMV-seropositive.

J is TRBJ1-2 and V is TRBV6-5; perhaps TRBD1 as D (6 bases). The V gene lost 0 bases and the J gene lost 8 bases, with 10 bases spanning the gap. Germline values: CDR1 MNHEY, CDR2 SVGAGI. This CDR3 contains 13 residues. The DNA of the CDR3 is TGTGCCAGCAGTTACTCGGGGGCACGGGGCTACACCTTC. As protein: CASSYSGARGYTF.

This sequence joins TRBV29-1 and TRBJ2-1, with TRBD2 identical over 7 bases. Germline V gene lookup returns CDR1 SQVTM and CDR2 ANQGSEA. This CDR3 region has 12 residues. V lost 7 bases to trimming and J lost 3 bases; unmatched junction nucleotides: 3. The CDR3: CSGGGNYNEQFF. The CDR3, as DNA: TGCAGCGGCGGGGGAAACTACAATGAGCAGTTCTTC.

The V call is TRBV7-8, the J call TRBJ2-5, with 10 nucleotides matching TRBD2. There are 17 residues in the CDR3. The germline V gene encodes CDR1 SGHVS and CDR2 FQNEAQ. With V trimmed by 1 base and J by 6 bases, 11 bases remained unmatched. CDR3 amino acids: CASSLGSSGGRTKTQYF. CDR3 sequence (DNA): TGTGCCAGCAGCTTAGGGTCTAGCGGGGGTAGGACGAAGACCCAGTACTTC. Based on the CDR3 plus reference TRBV7-8 and TRBJ2-5, the full variable domain is GAGVSQSPRYKVAKRGQDVALRCDPISGHVSLFWYQQALGQGPEFLTYFQNEAQLDKSGLPSDRFFAERPEGSVSTLKIQRTQQEDSAVYLCASSLGSSGGRTKTQYFGPGTRLLVL.

The CDR3 DNA reads TGTGCCATCAGTGATGGCCAGGGCGGCTACACCTTC. It yields the protein CAISDGQGGYTF. The chain has TRBV10-3 and TRBJ1-2; TRBD1 might be the D (5 bases). The CDR3 sequence is 12 residues long. The germline V and J ends were trimmed by 3 bases and 8 bases, with 10 bases remaining between them. Germline assignment: CDR1 ENHRY and CDR2 SYGVKD.

The chain carries TRBV27 and TRBJ1-5; 10 nucleotides align to TRBD1. Germline V gene lookup returns CDR1 MNHEY and CDR2 SMNVEV (reference sequence). The CDR3 sequence is 15 residues long. Losses at the gene ends were 5 bases for V and 1 base for J; bases not matched to a gene: 2. As DNA, the CDR3 is TGTGCCAGCAGTGACAGGGGGCTGAGCAATCAGCCCCAGCATTTT. Translated, it gives CASSDRGLSNQPQHF.

V is TRBV30 and J is TRBJ1-5; D is possibly TRBD1 (6 bases). Trimming removed 7 bases at V and 3 bases at J, with 13 bases between. The CDR3 is made up of 13 amino acids. The germline gives CDR1 GTSNPN, CDR2 SVGIG (reference sequence). This chain's CDR3 is CAFKDSVNQPQHF. The CDR3 bases are TGTGCCTTTAAGGACAGTGTCAATCAGCCCCAGCATTTT.

The rearrangement joins TRBV5-1 to TRBJ2-3; TRBD1 aligns across 8 bases. Germline CDR1 reads SGHRS; CDR2 reads YFSETQ. CDR3 length: 16 residues. CDR3 in amino acids: CASHLGSGTGSDTQYF. CDR3 nucleotides: TGCGCGTCCCATCTCGGGTCCGGGACAGGCTCAGATACGCAGTATTTT.

The chain has TRBV28 and TRBJ2-1; TRBD2 is a possible D gene (5 bases). The germline V and J ends were trimmed by 5 bases and 4 bases, with 12 bases remaining between them. This CDR3 spans 14 amino acids. Per the germline V gene, CDR1 is MDHEN and CDR2 is SYDVKM. The CDR3 nucleotides read TGTGCCAGCAGTCTGGCTAGCAGATACAATGAGCAGTTCTTC. It yields the protein CASSLASRYNEQFF.

About this clone itself: The junction does not match germline at one end; this may be a read error. The chain is built from TRBV7-7 and TRBJ2-1; D call uncertain. There are 13 residues in the CDR3. The V gene's germline CDR1 is SSHAT and CDR2 FNYEAQ (reference sequence). This CDR3 reads CASSLAEYNEQFF. DNA of the CDR3: TGTGCTAGCAGCTTGGCTGAATACAATGAGCAGTTCTTC.

This chain uses TRBV11-2 with TRBJ2-7; TRBD1 might be the D (5 bases). The CDR3 covers 14 residues. CDR1 is SGHAT, CDR2 FQNNGV, per germline. Trimming removed 5 bases at V and 4 bases at J, with 15 bases between. The CDR3 DNA reads TGTGCCAGCAGCACCCAGCAGGGCATTTACGAGCAGTACTTC. It codes for CASSTQQGIYEQYF.

The chain couples TRBV5-1 to TRBJ2-2, with TRBD1 matching 8 bases. Trimming took 4 bases from V and 0 from J; bases not matched to a gene: 5. The CDR3 runs to 16 residues. Germline lookup yields CDR1 SGHRS and CDR2 YFSETQ. In DNA form, the CDR3 reads TGCGCCAGCAGCCCCGGACAGGGCCCGAACACCGGGGAGCTGTTTTTT. It yields the protein CASSPGQGPNTGELFF.

The J gene is TRBJ1-3, the V gene TRBV9; D remains unclear. CDR1 is SGDLS and CDR2 is YYNGEE in the germline V gene. The CDR3 length is 15 residues. V gave up 2 bases and J gave up 2 bases, with 11 bases separating them. CDR3 region: CASSVSGHAGNTIYF. The DNA of the CDR3 is TGTGCCAGCAGCGTGTCAGGTCACGCTGGAAACACCATATATTTT.

This chain joins TRBV28 and TRBJ2-7, with a possible D match to TRBD2 (7 bases). Germline V lookup: CDR1 MDHEN, CDR2 SYDVKM. V lost 3 bases, J lost 0 bases, and 12 bases lay in between. The CDR3 runs to 15 residues. The DNA for the CDR3 is TGTGCCAGCAGTTTGGGGGGGGCGAGCTCCTACGAGCAGTACTTC. Its translation: CASSLGGASSYEQYF.

The chain recombines TRBV7-2 with TRBJ1-6; D may be TRBD1 (5 bases). Germline CDR1 reads SGHTA; CDR2 reads FQGNSA. V lost 0 bases, J lost 10 bases, and 10 bases lay in between. CDR3 length: 14 residues. The chain's CDR3 is CASSLAGGVSPLHF. The CDR3 nucleotides read TGTGCCAGCAGCTTAGCCGGGGGAGTCTCACCCCTCCACTTT.

The chain combines TRBV27 with TRBJ1-6; TRBD1 matches at 8 bases. The CDR3 contains 15 residues. Germline V gene sequence: CDR1 MNHEY, CDR2 SMNVEV (reference sequence). After removal of 4 bases from V and 7 bases from J, the junction contained 6 bases not matched to a gene. CDR3 nucleotides: TGTGCCAGCAGTTCAGGGGGCAGCTCCAATTCACCCCTCCACTTT. It specifies CASSSGGSSNSPLHF.

The chain is built from TRBV6-6 and TRBJ2-3; possibly TRBD1 for D (5 bases). The germline gives CDR1 MNHNY, CDR2 SVGAGI (reference sequence). This CDR3 comprises 14 residues. V lost 1 base and J lost 4, with 9 bases in between. As DNA, the CDR3 is TGTGCCAGCAGTTACTTGGAAGGGGCAGATACGCAGTATTTT. It yields the protein CASSYLEGADTQYF.

The chain employs TRBV27 and TRBJ2-2, with D possibly being TRBD1 (5 bases). From germline, CDR1 is MNHEY and CDR2 SMNVEV (reference sequence). Trimming shortened V by 5 bases and J by 4 bases, and 11 bases separated the two germline ends. This CDR3 has 14 amino acids. CDR3 coding DNA: TGTGCCAGCAGTCGAGTAAGGGGCACCGGGGAGCTGTTTTTT. Its translation: CASSRVRGTGELFF.

This clone was detected a few times. The chain carries TRBV7-9 and TRBJ1-2; possible D gene TRBD1, 5 bases. This CDR3 has 16 residues. V lost 3 bases, J lost 4 bases, and 18 bases lay in between. CDR1 is SEHNR, CDR2 FQNEAQ, per germline (reference sequence). The chain's CDR3 is CASSLTIDQGPYGYTF. The CDR3 DNA follows: TGTGCCAGCAGCTTGACGATAGACCAGGGCCCCTATGGCTACACCTTC. The complete variable domain, with remaining parts taken from reference TRBV7-9 and TRBJ1-2, reads DTGVSQNPRHKITKRGQNVTFRCDPISEHNRLYWYRQTLGQGPEFLTYFQNEAQLEKSRLLSDRFSAERPKGSFSTLEIQRTEQGDSAMYLCASSLTIDQGPYGYTFGSGTRLTVV.

The CDR3 sequence is CASSTGGGYEQYF. Written as DNA, the CDR3 is TGTGCCAGTAGCACAGGGGGCGGGTACGAGCAGTACTTC. V gene TRBV19 combines with J gene TRBJ2-7; 9 bases are shared with TRBD1. Germline-derived CDR1 and CDR2 are LNHDA and SQIVND (reference sequence). The length of the CDR3 is 13 residues. The J segment lost 4 bases and the V segment lost 6 bases, leaving 4 bases of the junction unmatched. Full variable domain (remainder filled in from reference TRBV19 and TRBJ2-7): DGGITQSPKYLFRKEGQNVTLSCEQNLNHDAMYWYRQDPGQGLRLIYYSQIVNDFQKGDIAEGYSVSREKKESFPLTVTSAQKNPTAFYLCASSTGGGYEQYFGPGTRLTVT.

The chain recombines TRBV6-5 with TRBJ1-1; 9 bases align to TRBD1. This CDR3 has 15 amino acids. With V trimmed by 0 bases and J by 5 bases, 4 bases remained unmatched. Germline loops: CDR1 MNHEY, CDR2 SVGAGI. In DNA, the CDR3 is TGTGCCAGCAGTTACTCGGCCGGGACAGGGACTGAAGCTTTCTTT. Residues: CASSYSAGTGTEAFF.

The chain uses TRBV14 and TRBJ1-1; TRBD1 matches at 9 bases. Germline-derived CDR1 and CDR2 are SGHDN and FVKESK. The CDR3 contains 16 residues. V lost 0 bases, J lost 1 base, and 3 bases stayed unmatched. The CDR3 DNA follows: TGTGCCAGCAGCCAAGATCTGGGACAGGGGAACACTGAAGCTTTCTTT. Amino acids: CASSQDLGQGNTEAFF.

The J gene is TRBJ1-2, the V gene TRBV28; 8 bases fit TRBD1. The CDR3 loop spans 15 amino acids. V was clipped by 5 bases and J by 4 bases; unmatched bases: 9. Germline-derived CDR1 and CDR2 are MDHEN and SYDVKM. Here the CDR3 DNA reads TGTGCCAGCAGTCCTACGACAGGGGAGCCCTATGGCTACACCTTC. Its translation is CASSPTTGEPYGYTF.

The chain has TRBV30 and TRBJ2-5, with a tentative D call TRBD1 (8 bases). CDR1 is GTSNPN and CDR2 is SVGIG in the germline V gene (reference sequence). This CDR3 comprises 14 residues. The germline V and J ends were trimmed by 2 bases and 5 bases, with 15 bases remaining between them. CDR3 DNA: TGTGCCTGGAGTACAGGGGGGGCCGGGGAGACCCAGTACTTC. As protein: CAWSTGGAGETQYF.

This clone was observed a handful of times. The chain joins TRBV5-1 to TRBJ2-2; 12 bases agree with TRBD2. V shed 2 bases, J shed 2 bases, and the junction held 7 bases outside the gene matches. This CDR3 spans 18 amino acids. Looked up from germline, CDR1 is SGHRS and CDR2 is YFSETQ. CDR3 nucleotide sequence: TGCGCCAGCAGCTTAAGTCTAGCGGGAGGGCCAAACACCGGGGAGCTGTTTTTT. Its protein product is CASSLSLAGGPNTGELFF. Full variable domain (rest looked up from reference TRBV5-1 and TRBJ2-2): KAGVTQTPRYLIKTRGQQVTLSCSPISGHRSVSWYQQTPGQGLQFLFEYFSETQRNKGNFPGRFSGRQFSNSRSEMNVSTLELGDSALYLCASSLSLAGGPNTGELFFGEGSRLTVL.

The rearrangement uses TRBV5-4 and TRBJ2-5, with D perhaps matching TRBD1 (5 bases). This CDR3 contains 12 residues. Germline CDR1 and CDR2: SGHNT and YYREEE (reference sequence). V was pared by 4 bases and J by 9 bases, with 13 bases between. CDR3 coding DNA: TGTGCCAGCAGCGGGGCTAGTCCACCCCAGTACTTC. Translation: CASSGASPPQYF.

The rearrangement links TRBV28 to TRBJ1-1; 8 bases agree with TRBD1. The ends lost 5 bases at V and 5 bases at J; junction bases unmatched: 10. Germline V gene lookup returns CDR1 MDHEN and CDR2 SYDVKM. There are 15 residues in the CDR3. The CDR3 DNA is TGTGCCAGCAGTCTACCGGACAGGGTAGGAACTGAAGCTTTCTTT. This encodes CASSLPDRVGTEAFF.

This clone occurred a few times. The chain couples TRBV28 to TRBJ1-2; 12 nucleotides match TRBD1. V trimming: 6 bases; J trimming: 14 bases; junction bases outside the gene matches: 16. This CDR3 spans 15 amino acids. Germline V gene sequence: CDR1 MDHEN, CDR2 SYDVKM. The CDR3 region is CASSRGSGTGGYHTF. In DNA, the CDR3 is TGTGCCAGCAGCCGAGGTTCGGGGACAGGGGGCTATCATACCTTC.

The chain is built from TRBV4-2 and TRBJ2-2; D is possibly TRBD1 (5 bases). V lost 1 base to trimming and J lost 5 bases, with 11 bases between them. The CDR3 loop spans 15 amino acids. CDR1 is LGHNA, CDR2 YNFKEQ, per germline. The CDR3 DNA reads TGTGCCAGCAGCCAAGTGCAGGGTCGGACCGGGGAGCTGTTTTTT. As protein: CASSQVQGRTGELFF.

The rearrangement joins TRBV2 to TRBJ1-1; 9 bases fit TRBD1. The CDR3 covers 15 residues. Looked up from germline, CDR1 is SNHLY and CDR2 is FYNNEI. The J segment lost 5 bases and the V segment lost 1 base, leaving 5 bases of the junction unmatched. The CDR3 reads CASSEVSGTGTEAFF. In DNA, the CDR3 is TGTGCCAGCAGTGAAGTGTCCGGGACAGGGACTGAAGCTTTCTTT.

This chain uses TRBV4-2 with TRBJ2-7; D is perhaps TRBD1 (5 bases). V lost 1 base and J lost 6, with 16 bases in between. CDR3 length: 15 amino acids. Germline V gene data show CDR1 as LGHNA and CDR2 as YNFKEQ. CDR3 in DNA: TGTGCCAGCAGCCAAGGGCTTGGGGCAGGGCTCGAGCAGTACTTC. Its protein product is CASSQGLGAGLEQYF.

This clone was seen only once. The V gene is TRBV19, the J gene TRBJ1-4; unclear D gene. Germline loops: CDR1 LNHDA, CDR2 SQIVND (reference sequence). The CDR3 has 18 residues. Trimming took off 5 bases at V and 7 bases at J, with 26 bases between the two ends. The CDR3 loop reads CASSAVGGTGDGSEKLFF. In DNA form, the CDR3 reads TGTGCCAGTAGTGCTGTTGGAGGCACCGGGGATGGAAGTGAAAAACTGTTTTTT.

In its sample, this clone was seen a few times. The J gene is TRBJ2-2, the V gene TRBV18; D unresolved. The CDR3 sequence is 13 residues long. V was cut by 4 bases and J by 7 bases, with 10 bases left in between. CDR1 is KGHSH, CDR2 LQKENI, per germline. The CDR3 reads CASSRGQDGELFF. CDR3 nucleotides: TGTGCCAGCTCACGAGGTCAAGACGGGGAGCTGTTTTTT.